Below, 21 T cell receptor beta chains from the same sample are listed, as sequenced in a study of identical twins' blood T cells. TCRdb independently ran MiXCR on the 5' RACE reads; one entry per CDR3 protein. Altogether roughly 380,000 distinct CDR3 sequences are present, around 30% being singletons, with the ten largest covering about 6%. The sequenced material came from PBMCs. All receptors derive from a woman aged 18 to 55 in good health.

This clonotype has only a few counts. V and J are TRBV5-1 and TRBJ1-1; D unresolved. The germline gives CDR1 SGHRS, CDR2 YFSETQ. This CDR3 is built from 15 residues. V lost 0 bases and J 6 bases, leaving 15 bases between the germline ends. CDR3 coding DNA: TGCGCCAGCAGCTTGGGGACCTGGTTAGGAGCTGAAGCTTTCTTT. This codes for CASSLGTWLGAEAFF.

This clonotype has just a few counts. This chain links TRBV5-1 with TRBJ1-3; D gene ambiguous. The V gene lost 1 base and the J gene lost 0 bases, with 11 bases spanning the gap. The CDR3 runs to 16 residues. Germline lookup yields CDR1 SGHRS and CDR2 YFSETQ. CDR3 loop: CASSLKAAISGNTIYF. Here the CDR3 DNA reads TGCGCCAGCAGCTTGAAGGCCGCCATCTCTGGAAACACCATATATTTT. Full variable domain (rest looked up from reference TRBV5-1 and TRBJ1-3): KAGVTQTPRYLIKTRGQQVTLSCSPISGHRSVSWYQQTPGQGLQFLFEYFSETQRNKGNFPGRFSGRQFSNSRSEMNVSTLELGDSALYLCASSLKAAISGNTIYFGEGSWLTVV.

Here the CDR3 DNA reads TGCAGTGCTAGTAAGGTGAGGCAAATCTACACTGAAGCTTTCTTT. Translated: CSASKVRQIYTEAFF. The chain joins TRBV20-1 to TRBJ1-1; D is unclear. The CDR3 contains 15 residues. The germline V and J ends were trimmed by 3 bases and 3 bases, with 17 bases remaining between them. Germline values: CDR1 DFQATT, CDR2 SNEGSKA (reference sequence).

V is TRBV20-1 and J is TRBJ2-1; TRBD2 might be the D (6 bases). The germline CDR1 and CDR2 sequences are DFQATT and SNEGSKA (reference sequence). The V and J ends lost 6 bases and 4 bases respectively, with 10 bases between them. The length of the CDR3 is 12 residues. The CDR3 coding sequence is TGCAGTGCCTCCGGGACTTACAATGAGCAGTTCTTC. It translates to CSASGTYNEQFF.

The V and J genes are TRBV29-1 and TRBJ1-2; D not resolved. The V end was cut by 4 bases, the J end by 3 bases, with 12 bases between. Germline V gene sequence: CDR1 SQVTM, CDR2 ANQGSEA. CDR3 length: 13 amino acids. CDR3 residues: CSVVWNRDYGYTF. Here the CDR3 DNA reads TGCAGCGTTGTCTGGAACCGGGACTATGGCTACACCTTC.

V is TRBV29-1 and J is TRBJ1-4; the match to TRBD1 covers 9 bases. Germline V gene sequence: CDR1 SQVTM, CDR2 ANQGSEA. J was trimmed by 5 bases and V by 5 bases; bases with no gene match: 3. CDR3 size: 13 residues. Here the CDR3 reads CSVRDRVNEKLFF. In nucleotides, the CDR3 is TGCAGCGTTCGGGACAGGGTGAATGAAAAACTGTTTTTT.

The chain uses TRBV11-2 and TRBJ2-3, with TRBD2 matching 16 bases. After removal of 5 bases from V and 5 bases from J, the junction contained 4 bases not matched to a gene. The CDR3 consists of 16 residues. In germline, CDR1 is SGHAT, CDR2 FQNNGV. The CDR3 coding sequence is TGTGCCAGCAGCCAGGGACTAGCGGGAGGGATAGATACGCAGTATTTT. Translation: CASSQGLAGGIDTQYF.

Remarks on this clonotype: This may come from a read error, since a much larger clone is one base off. The J gene is TRBJ2-1, the V gene TRBV9; D not resolved. There are 13 residues in the CDR3. CDR1 is SGDLS, CDR2 YYNGEE, per germline. The CDR3 nucleotides read TGTGCCAGCAGCGTAGGGAGTGCCGATGAGCGGTTCTTC. Translated: CASSVGSADERFF.

In its sample, this clonotype was seen a few times. The V call is TRBV29-1, the J call TRBJ1-2; unclear D gene. The CDR3 length is 11 residues. CDR1 is SQVTM, CDR2 ANQGSEA, per germline. Trimming left V 3 bases short and J 8 bases short, with 10 bases between. The CDR3 loop is CSVDRVRGYTF. CDR3 bases: TGCAGCGTTGATCGTGTGAGAGGCTACACCTTC.

The chain links TRBV5-1 to TRBJ1-3; no clear D. Trimming shortened V by 3 bases and J by 2 bases, and 18 bases separated the two germline ends. Germline V gene data show CDR1 as SGHRS and CDR2 as YFSETQ. This CDR3 spans 17 amino acids. The CDR3 reads CASSSNDIVDTGNTIYF. CDR3 DNA: TGCGCCAGCAGCTCGAATGACATAGTTGACACTGGAAACACCATATATTTT.

This clonotype has a count of ten or more. The germline gene is not matched at one end of the junction; a read error may be the cause. CDR3 coding DNA: TGTGCCAGCAGCCCTGGGACATACAATGAGCAGTTCTTC. The encoded protein is CASSPGTYNEQFF. The rearrangement joins TRBV5-1 to TRBJ2-1; a weak D match, TRBD1 (6 bases). CDR1 is SGHRS and CDR2 is YFSETQ in the germline V gene. This CDR3 spans 13 amino acids.

The rearrangement uses TRBV20-1 and TRBJ2-3, with 9 bases identical to TRBD2. The V segment lost 2 bases and the J segment 4 bases; nucleotides outside the gene matches: 7. CDR3 length: 15 amino acids. Germline V gene sequence: CDR1 DFQATT, CDR2 SNEGSKA (reference sequence). The CDR3, as DNA: TGCAGTGCTAGATGGGCGGGGGGGCCTGCAGATACGCAGTATTTT. Translating it yields CSARWAGGPADTQYF.

The chain combines TRBV6-2 or TRBV6-3 with TRBJ2-7, with 12 bases fitting TRBD2. There are 16 residues in the CDR3. Germline CDR1 is MNHEY and CDR2 is SVGEGT. Losses at the gene ends were 5 bases for V and 6 bases for J; bases not matched to a gene: 11. The CDR3 coding sequence is TGTGCCAGCAGTCCAAAGACTAGCGGGAGTACAGGCGAGCAGTACTTC. Its protein product is CASSPKTSGSTGEQYF.

V is TRBV27 and J is TRBJ2-7, with 7 bases aligning to TRBD1. CDR1 MNHEY and CDR2 SMNVEV come from the germline V gene (reference sequence). The junction had 10 bases not matched to a gene; V was cut back by 6 bases and J by 2 bases. This CDR3 contains 15 residues. CDR3 bases: TGTGCCAGCAGCAGGGGGTTGGGGGATGCCTACGAGCAGTACTTC. Translation: CASSRGLGDAYEQYF.

The V and J genes are TRBV11-2 and TRBJ2-1, with D hard to call. The V end lost 8 bases, the J end lost 7 bases, and 24 bases lay between the germline ends. CDR1 is SGHAT, CDR2 FQNNGV, per germline. The CDR3 is made up of 16 amino acids. The CDR3 DNA sequence: TGTGCCAGCGGCCCCGGGTGGGCGGATCTTTGGAATGAGCAGTTCTTC. Translated, it gives CASGPGWADLWNEQFF.

About this clonotype: Sequence at one end of the junction differs from germline and may be a read error. The V call is TRBV29-1, the J call TRBJ1-2; a possible D gene is TRBD1 (6 bases). The germline V gene encodes CDR1 SQVTM and CDR2 ANQGSEA. The CDR3 sequence is 12 residues long. CDR3 bases: TGCAGCGTTGACGGGGGCCGGACAGATTTACACTTC. Protein: CSVDGGRTDLHF. Supplemented by reference TRBV29-1 and TRBJ1-2, the full variable domain reads SAVISQKPSRDICQRGTSLTIQCQVDSQVTMMFWYRQQPGQSLTLIATANQGSEATYESGFVIDKFPISRPNLTFSTLTVSNMSPEDSSIYLCSVDGGRTDLHFGSGTRLTVV.

This clonotype was seen a handful of times. The gene calls are TRBV6-5 and TRBJ2-1, with 7 positions matching TRBD1. Germline CDR1 and CDR2: MNHEY and SVGAGI. The CDR3 consists of 18 residues. V gave up 6 bases and J gave up 0 bases; unmatched junction bases: 14. The CDR3 region is CASSPSNRGPSSYNEQFF. In DNA, the CDR3 is TGTGCCAGCAGCCCCTCCAACAGGGGCCCTAGCTCCTACAATGAGCAGTTCTTC.

Only a few counts were recorded for this clonotype. The CDR3 DNA sequence: TGCAGCGTTGGCCAGGGGATCAATCAGCCCCAGCATTTT. Translating gives CSVGQGINQPQHF. The chain couples TRBV29-1 to TRBJ1-5; the D gene is possibly TRBD1 (6 bases). This CDR3 contains 13 residues. CDR1 and CDR2 (germline): SQVTM, ANQGSEA. V was pared by 4 bases and J by 3 bases, with 10 bases between.

The chain is built from TRBV11-2 and TRBJ1-2; the D is unclear. CDR1 SGHAT and CDR2 FQNNGV come from the germline V gene. With 1 base removed from V and 4 bases from J, the gap between germline ends came to 7 bases. The CDR3 totals 13 residues. This chain's CDR3 is CASSLGGFYGYTF. In DNA form, the CDR3 reads TGTGCCAGCAGCTTAGGAGGGTTCTATGGCTACACCTTC.

This clonotype has a handful of counts. The chain carries TRBV20-1 and TRBJ2-1, with 7 bases lining up with TRBD2. Germline trimming cut 2 bases from V and 1 base from J; bases unmatched to any gene: 11. CDR3 length: 17 residues. Germline CDR1 and CDR2: DFQATT and SNEGSKA (reference sequence). The CDR3 sequence: CSARLGGASASYNEQFF. The CDR3 nucleotides read TGCAGTGCTAGATTGGGAGGGGCTAGCGCATCCTACAATGAGCAGTTCTTC.

This clonotype was picked up a small number of times. The genes are TRBV9 and TRBJ1-2; D might be TRBD1 (6 bases). The CDR3 has 12 residues. CDR1 is SGDLS and CDR2 is YYNGEE in the germline V gene. Trimming shortened V by 3 bases and J by 7 bases, and 10 bases separated the two germline ends. The CDR3 is CASSDRASGYTF. In nucleotides, the CDR3 is TGTGCCAGCAGCGACAGGGCCTCTGGCTACACCTTC. Based on the CDR3 plus reference TRBV9 and TRBJ1-2, the full variable domain is DSGVTQTPKHLITATGQRVTLRCSPRSGDLSVYWYQQSLDQGLQFLIQYYNGEERAKGNILERFSAQQFPDLHSELNLSSLELGDSALYFCASSDRASGYTFGSGTRLTVV.